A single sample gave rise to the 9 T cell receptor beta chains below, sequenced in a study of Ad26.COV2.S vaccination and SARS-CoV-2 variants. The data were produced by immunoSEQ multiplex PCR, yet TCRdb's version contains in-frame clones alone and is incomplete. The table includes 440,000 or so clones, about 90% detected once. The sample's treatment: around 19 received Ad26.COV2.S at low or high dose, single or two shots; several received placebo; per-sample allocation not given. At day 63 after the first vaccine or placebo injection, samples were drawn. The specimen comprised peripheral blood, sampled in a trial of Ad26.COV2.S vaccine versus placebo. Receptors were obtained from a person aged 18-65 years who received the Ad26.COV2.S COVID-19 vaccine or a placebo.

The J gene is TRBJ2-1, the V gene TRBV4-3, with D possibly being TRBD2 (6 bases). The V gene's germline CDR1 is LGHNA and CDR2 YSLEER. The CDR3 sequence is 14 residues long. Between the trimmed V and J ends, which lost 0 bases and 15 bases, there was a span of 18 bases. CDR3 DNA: TGCGCCAGCAGCCAAGAAAGGGGATTCGGGGGATCGTTCTTC. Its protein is CASSQERGFGGSFF.

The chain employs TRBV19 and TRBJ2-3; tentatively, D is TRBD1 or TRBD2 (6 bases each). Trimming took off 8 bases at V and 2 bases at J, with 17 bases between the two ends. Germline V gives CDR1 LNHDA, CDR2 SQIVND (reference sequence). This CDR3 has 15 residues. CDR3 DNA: TGTGCCAGTGGGGCAGGGGACTTCCTCACAGATACGCAGTATTTT. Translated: CASGAGDFLTDTQYF.

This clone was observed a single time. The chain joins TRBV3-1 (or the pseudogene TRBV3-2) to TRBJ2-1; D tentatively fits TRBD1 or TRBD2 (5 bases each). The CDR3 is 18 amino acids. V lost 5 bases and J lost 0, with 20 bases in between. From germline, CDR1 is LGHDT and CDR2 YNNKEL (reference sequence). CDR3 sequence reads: CASSSTGAPISSYNEQFF. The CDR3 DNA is TGTGCCAGCAGCTCTACCGGGGCCCCTATCAGCTCCTACAATGAGCAGTTCTTC.

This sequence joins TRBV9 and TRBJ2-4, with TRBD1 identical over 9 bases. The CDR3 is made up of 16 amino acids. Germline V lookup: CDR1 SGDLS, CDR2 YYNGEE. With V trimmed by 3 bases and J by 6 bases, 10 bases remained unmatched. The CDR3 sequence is CASSARTGADGNIQYF. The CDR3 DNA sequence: TGTGCCAGCAGCGCCAGGACAGGGGCGGATGGAAACATTCAGTACTTC.

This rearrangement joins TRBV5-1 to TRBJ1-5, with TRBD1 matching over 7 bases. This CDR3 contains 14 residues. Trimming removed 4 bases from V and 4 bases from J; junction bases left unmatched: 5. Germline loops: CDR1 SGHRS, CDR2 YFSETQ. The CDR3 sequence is CASSQGTENQPQHF. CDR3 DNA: TGCGCCAGCAGCCAAGGGACAGAGAATCAGCCCCAGCATTTT. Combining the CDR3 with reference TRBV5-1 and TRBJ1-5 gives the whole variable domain KAGVTQTPRYLIKTRGQQVTLSCSPISGHRSVSWYQQTPGQGLQFLFEYFSETQRNKGNFPGRFSGRQFSNSRSEMNVSTLELGDSALYLCASSQGTENQPQHFGDGTRLSIL.

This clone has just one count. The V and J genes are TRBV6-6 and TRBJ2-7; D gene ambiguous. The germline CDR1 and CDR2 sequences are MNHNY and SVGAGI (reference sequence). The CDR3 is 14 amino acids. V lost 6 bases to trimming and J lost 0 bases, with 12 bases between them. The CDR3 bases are TGTGCCAGCAGCCCCACCGGCCGCTCCTACGAGCAGTACTTC. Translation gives CASSPTGRSYEQYF.

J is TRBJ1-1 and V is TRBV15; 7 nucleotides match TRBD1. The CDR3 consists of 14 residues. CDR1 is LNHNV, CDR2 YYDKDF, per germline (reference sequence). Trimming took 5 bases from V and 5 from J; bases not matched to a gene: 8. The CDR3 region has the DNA TGTGCCACCAGCGGGGCACAGGGGAGAACTGAAGCTTTCTTT. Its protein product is CATSGAQGRTEAFF. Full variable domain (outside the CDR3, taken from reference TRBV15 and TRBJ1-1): DAMVIQNPRYQVTQFGKPVTLSCSQTLNHNVMYWYQQKSSQAPKLLFHYYDKDFNNEADTPDNFQSRRPNTSFCFLDIRSPGLGDTAMYLCATSGAQGRTEAFFGQGTRLTVV.

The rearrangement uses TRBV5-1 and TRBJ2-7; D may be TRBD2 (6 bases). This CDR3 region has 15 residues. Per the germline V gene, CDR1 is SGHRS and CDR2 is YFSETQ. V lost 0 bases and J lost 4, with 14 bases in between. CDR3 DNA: TGCGCCAGCAGCTTGGCCGGGACTGATCCTTACGAGCAGTACTTC. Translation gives CASSLAGTDPYEQYF.

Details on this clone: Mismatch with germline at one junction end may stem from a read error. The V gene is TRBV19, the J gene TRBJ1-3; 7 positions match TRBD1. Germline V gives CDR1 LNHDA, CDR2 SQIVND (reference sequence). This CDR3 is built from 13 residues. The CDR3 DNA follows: TGTGCCAGTCTGACAGGGATTGGAGACACCATATATTTT. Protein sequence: CASLTGIGDTIYF.